A selection of T cell receptor beta chains follows, all from one sample in a study of Ad26.COV2.S vaccination and SARS-CoV-2 variants. TCRdb keeps only in-frame clones here, not all; method: immunoSEQ multiplex PCR. This sample has about 350,000 clones, with 80% to 90% found just once. The sequenced sample was peripheral blood, obtained in a trial of Ad26.COV2.S vaccine versus placebo. The receptors originated from a person between 18 and 60 years old who received the Ad26.COV2.S COVID-19 vaccine or a placebo. CDR3s include the opening cysteine and the closing phenylalanine or tryptophan. A D gene is named only where the DNA matches it firmly. Expanded clones get a size class; other rows say once, few or many, or leave the size out.

clone size,D gene,J gene,V gene,CDR3 DNA,CDR3 protein
once,TRBD2,TRBJ2-1,TRBV4-2,TGTGCCAGCAGCCTAGCGGGAGTCTCCTACAATGAGCAGTTCTTC,CASSLAGVSYNEQFF
few,TRBD1,TRBJ2-7,TRBV4-1,TGCGCCAGCAGCCCCCAAGGGAGGACAGGGGGCCGATACGAGCAGTACTTC,CASSPQGRTGGRYEQYF
.,TRBD2,TRBJ2-3,TRBV30,TGTGCTCTAGCGGGAGTTACAGATACGCAGTATTTT,CALAGVTDTQYF
.,TRBD2,TRBJ2-3,TRBV7-9,TGTGCCAGCAGCATAGCGGGGCCCCGCACAGATACGCAGTATTTT,CASSIAGPRTDTQYF
.,TRBD1,TRBJ1-1,TRBV5-8,TGTGCCAGCAGCACAGGGGTTATGAACACTGAAGCTTTCTTT,CASSTGVMNTEAFF
.,TRBD1,TRBJ2-5,TRBV11-2,TGTGCCAGCAGGAACAGGGGACAAGAGACCCAGTACTTC,CASRNRGQETQYF
.,TRBD1,TRBJ2-7,TRBV7-9,TGTGCCAGCAGCTTAGCGGGACAGGGCTCGTTCGAGCAGTACTTC,CASSLAGQGSFEQYF
.,TRBD2,TRBJ2-1,TRBV14,TGTGCCAGCAGCTCCATCGGTGGGACTAGCGGGATGAGGCAGTTCTTC,CASSSIGGTSGMRQFF
.,.,TRBJ2-7,TRBV3-1/TRBV3-2,TGTGCCAGCAGCCAAGATAGCGTTCTCTACGAGCAGTACTTC,CASSQDSVLYEQYF
.,.,TRBJ1-5,TRBV2,TGTGCCAGCAGTGTATTCCAAGGAAGTGACGTAGGCAATCAGCCCCAGCATTTT,CASSVFQGSDVGNQPQHF
.,TRBD2,TRBJ2-5,TRBV5-1,TGCGCCAGCAGCTTGGATGGGACTAGCGGGAAGCCCGCGACCCAGTACTTC,CASSLDGTSGKPATQYF
.,.,TRBJ2-1,TRBV9,TGTGCCAGCAGCGTAGCAGGTGGGGGCGGGAGTTCCCACAATGAGCAGTTCTTC,CASSVAGGGGSSHNEQFF
.,TRBD2,TRBJ2-1,TRBV11-3,TGTGCCAGCAGCTTAGGTCCGGGGGGACACAATGAGCAGTTCTTC,CASSLGPGGHNEQFF
.,TRBD1,TRBJ1-2,TRBV5-4,TGTGCCAGCAGCGGCTACACAGGGGACTATGGCTACACCTTC,CASSGYTGDYGYTF
.,TRBD1,TRBJ1-3,TRBV9,TGTGCCAGCAGCGTGGACAGGGCCGGAAACACCATATATTTT,CASSVDRAGNTIYF
.,.,TRBJ2-2,TRBV6-1,TGTGCCAGCAGTGGTCGACAGACCGCGAACACCGGGGAGCTGTTTTTT,CASSGRQTANTGELFF
.,.,TRBJ1-2,TRBV13,TGTGCCAGCAGCTTAGGCCAGGGCCACAATCCTAACTATGGCTACACCTTC,CASSLGQGHNPNYGYTF
.,.,TRBJ2-6,TRBV9,TGTGCCAGCAAGGCAGGGTCTAACTCTGGGGCCAACGTCCTGACTTTC,CASKAGSNSGANVLTF
.,TRBD2,TRBJ2-3,TRBV6-2/TRBV6-3,TGTGCCAGCAGTTATTTGAACGGGGGGACTAGCACAGATACGCAGTATTTT,CASSYLNGGTSTDTQYF
.,.,TRBJ2-2,TRBV4-2,TGTGCCAGCAGCCAATCACTAACCACCGGGGAGCTGTTTTTT,CASSQSLTTGELFF
.,.,TRBJ1-6,TRBV4-1,TGCGCCAGCAGCCAAGATCTGGGGCAATCCCTCCACTTT,CASSQDLGQSLHF
.,.,TRBJ1-2,TRBV6-1,TGTGCCAGCAGTGAGGATGCCAGATCCAAAGGCTACACCTTC,CASSEDARSKGYTF
once,.,TRBJ1-4,TRBV7-9,TGTGCCAGCAGCCTGGACAGTGGATTAGCTACAGAAAAACTGTTTTTT,CASSLDSGLATEKLFF
.,.,TRBJ2-1,TRBV6-2/TRBV6-3,TGTGCCAGCAGTTCCCAGACTAGGTATGACGATGAGCAGTTCTTC,CASSSQTRYDDEQFF
.,.,TRBJ2-3,TRBV6-5,TGTGCCAGCACCCCTAGAAGCGGGACGCAGTATTTT,CASTPRSGTQYF
.,TRBD2,TRBJ2-7,TRBV10-3,TGTGCCATCAGTGAACGAATAGCGGGAGAAAGCGAGCAGTACTTC,CAISERIAGESEQYF
.,.,TRBJ1-2,TRBV9,TGTGCCAGCAGCATAGGGGGTGTAGGGAGCTATGGCTACACCTTC,CASSIGGVGSYGYTF
.,.,TRBJ2-3,TRBV6-5,TGTGCCAGCAGTTACGGGACAAGGAACACAAATACGCAGTATTTT,CASSYGTRNTNTQYF
.,.,TRBJ1-3,TRBV20-1,TGCAGTGCTAGTCTCCACTCGGGAAACACCATATATTTT,CSASLHSGNTIYF
.,.,TRBJ2-7,TRBV2,TGTGCCAGCACCCGGGGCTTCGAGCAGTACTTC,CASTRGFEQYF
.,.,TRBJ2-7,TRBV7-2,TGTGCCAGCATTTTTAGTAGTACTACTGGGACCGAGCAGTACTTC,CASIFSSTTGTEQYF
.,.,TRBJ2-2,TRBV11-2,TGTGCCAGCAGCTCTTTGCAAGAGGGAGCGGAGCTGTTTTTT,CASSSLQEGAELFF
.,.,TRBJ2-5,TRBV5-5,TGTGCCAGCAGCTTCGGAGAGACCCAGTACTTC,CASSFGETQYF
.,.,TRBJ2-2,TRBV9,TGTGCCAGCAGCGGACAGCTTAACACCGGGGAGCTGTTTTTT,CASSGQLNTGELFF
.,.,TRBJ1-3,TRBV4-3,TGCGCCAGCAGCCAAGAACCGCCGGGGGCAACTGGAAACACCATATATTTT,CASSQEPPGATGNTIYF
.,.,TRBJ2-3,TRBV7-9,TGTGCCAGCAGCTTAGGGCAGATCACAGATACGCAGTATTTT,CASSLGQITDTQYF
.,.,TRBJ1-3,TRBV7-6,TGTGCCAGCAGCTTAGAGTCCGGGTCCAGCTCTGGAAACACCATATATTTT,CASSLESGSSSGNTIYF
.,.,TRBJ1-1,TRBV10-2,TGCGCCAGCAGTGGGGGTGGGCCTCTGGGCACTGAAGCTTTCTTT,CASSGGGPLGTEAFF
.,.,TRBJ2-7,TRBV7-2,TGTGCCAGCAGCTTAGAGGCGGGGAGACTATCCTACGAGCAGTACTTC,CASSLEAGRLSYEQYF
.,TRBD1,TRBJ1-4,TRBV10-2,TGCGCCAGCAGTCACAGGGGTAGGACAACTAATGAAAAACTGTTTTTT,CASSHRGRTTNEKLFF
.,.,TRBJ2-5,TRBV5-1,TGCGCCAGCAGCCACGATGGGCAGCAGGGAGAGACCCAGTACTTC,CASSHDGQQGETQYF
once,TRBD2,TRBJ2-3,TRBV19,TGTGCCAGCAAGGGACTAGCGGGGTACACAGATACGCAGTATTTT,CASKGLAGYTDTQYF
.,.,TRBJ2-5,TRBV5-4,TGTGCCAGCAGCTTGGTGGGGGCGGAGACCCAGTACTTC,CASSLVGAETQYF
.,.,TRBJ2-3,TRBV4-2,TGTGCCAGCAGCCAAGTTCTTGGGTCAGATACGCAGTATTTT,CASSQVLGSDTQYF
.,.,TRBJ2-3,TRBV7-9,TGTGCCAGCAGCGACACCAGACAGGATCTCACAGATACGCAGTATTTT,CASSDTRQDLTDTQYF
.,.,TRBJ2-1,TRBV12-3/TRBV12-4,TGTGCCAGCAGCGGGGACGAGTCGGGGCAGTTCTTC,CASSGDESGQFF
few,TRBD2,TRBJ2-1,TRBV7-2,TGTGCCAGCAGTCCCGGGACTAGCAATGAGCAGTTCTTC,CASSPGTSNEQFF
.,TRBD1,TRBJ1-5,TRBV2,TGTGCCAGCAGCCCGACAGGGGAACATCAGCCCCAGCATTTT,CASSPTGEHQPQHF
.,.,TRBJ2-5,TRBV27,TGTGCCAGCAGTTTGTATCGTAGCGCTCAAGAGACCCAGTACTTC,CASSLYRSAQETQYF
.,.,TRBJ1-3,TRBV5-4,TGTGCCAGCAGCTTGGAGAGGGGGGGCTCTGGAAACACCATATATTTT,CASSLERGGSGNTIYF
.,.,TRBJ2-1,TRBV11-3,TGTGCCAGCAGCTCCCAGTTGGGCTATGAGCAGTTCTTC,CASSSQLGYEQFF
.,.,TRBJ1-3,TRBV4-3,TGCGCCAGCAGCCAAGGACAGCGAAACACCATATATTTT,CASSQGQRNTIYF
many,TRBD2,TRBJ2-1,TRBV19,TGTGCCAGTTCTAGCGGGAGTACCTCCTACAATGAGCAGTTCTTC,CASSSGSTSYNEQFF
.,.,TRBJ2-4,TRBV3-1/TRBV3-2,TGTGCCAGCAGCCAAGAATACCAAGGATATTTAGCCAAAAACATTCAGTACTTC,CASSQEYQGYLAKNIQYF
.,.,TRBJ2-3,TRBV30,TGTGCCTGGAGTTTCGGGGCCACAGATACGCAGTATTTT,CAWSFGATDTQYF
.,TRBD2,TRBJ2-3,TRBV29-1,TGCAGCGCTCCGGGACTAGATGCGGATACGCAGTATTTT,CSAPGLDADTQYF